This T cell receptor beta chain was found in a study of radiation and T cells in renal cell carcinoma. TCRdb keeps only in-frame clones here, not all; method: immunoSEQ multiplex PCR. The sample contains under 35,000 clones, 65% to 85% of which appear only once. V lost 0 bases and J lost 2; bases outside the gene matches: 7. This CDR3 has 16 amino acids. Per the germline V gene, CDR1 is SGHAT and CDR2 is FQNNGV. Time point denoted: blood 4 weeks post-SBRT, at nephrectomy. Treatment of the sample: 15 Gy SBRT to primary tumor, nephrectomy 4 weeks later. Nephrectomy followed 15 Gy stereotactic body radiation by 4 weeks. Radiation-treated patients gave blood at baseline, week 2 and week 4. This clone was picked up one time. Its matching antigen is unknown. Broader study findings: From baseline, blood top tumor clonotypes peaked at 2 weeks post-radiation. No pretreatment tumor biopsies were available for baseline clonotypes.

Specimen: blood, collected from a patient whose treatment included radiotherapy and nephrectomy. The chain combines TRBV11-2 with TRBJ2-7, with TRBD2 matching 7 bases. The receptor was isolated from a man aged 60 to 75 with renal cell carcinoma. Written as DNA, the CDR3 is TGTGCCAGCAGCTTAGACGTTGGCGGGAGAGCCTACGAGCAGTACTTC. Translated, it gives CASSLDVGGRAYEQYF.